The source of this T cell receptor (beta chain) is a study of blood T cell repertoires in COVID-19 (TCRdb year 2020). About the study as a whole: The collaborator samples originated in the United States, Italy and Spain and spanned the acute and convalescent phases of COVID-19. The prospective study material was composed of cDNA or gDNA derived from T cells, B-cell-depleted T cells, or PBMCs. A de-identified subject ID, COVID-19 status, age in years and sex were almost always included in the sample metadata. The dataset comprised deeply sampled blood TCRbeta repertoires from subjects exposed to, actively infected with, or recovered from COVID-19. Where HLA class I and class II types were available, the types were taken from metadata supplied by the sample provider, not from assay-based typing. The repertoires were released in a freely available public database intended as a resource for research on the immune response to SARS-CoV-2. Samples came from the ongoing ImmuneRACE study (first 160 participants) plus 1,254 subjects from 6 global collaborators. Study-level results and caveats: How much clinical and demographic metadata was included differed by source and by participant, and the metadata was provided uncurated.

With respect to this clone: Its antigen is not yet known. No base quality values were provided; no much bigger clone lies one nucleotide off.

The immunoSEQ Assay, a bias-controlled multiplex PCR, was used to amplify TCRbeta CDR3 regions from genomic DNA. The authors processed their data as follows. Within the assay, amplification of reference gene primers was used to estimate how many nucleated cells each sample contained. To quantify the absolute abundance of each unique TCRbeta CDR3 rearrangement, sequence reads were collapsed and filtered. Productive Simpson clonality was computed per sample as the square root of Simpson's diversity index over productive rearrangements. TCRdb limited this immuneACCESS table to in-frame rearrangements with V and J called. A share of clones is missing; checked studies link under half to unresolved V genes, and the rest is unexplained. For V, J and clone size, that table is used; D and trimming come from the DNA. Within this sample are 350,000 or so clones, with approximately 83% of them counted one time only. The ten largest account for around 4.5% of the sample.

Participants in the prospective study were enrolled through a virtual design, were aged about 18 to 100 years, and lived in roughly 24 United States geographic areas. In the prospective study, cohorts were assigned on the basis of participant-reported clinical history obtained from a screening survey and a study questionnaire. In the prospective study, whole blood, serum and a nasopharyngeal or oropharyngeal swab were collected from each participant by mobile phlebotomists. Participants in the prospective study had the option to provide additional blood draws and questionnaires over a roughly 2-month period. Before DNA extraction, blood samples from the prospective study were shipped at room temperature or frozen. The TCR sequence derives from a woman in her 40s with acute COVID-19. Sample: PBMCs or T cells enriched from blood (not recorded which).

The CDR3 sequence is CATRGTSVGDEKLFF. In nucleotides, the sequence is TGTGCCACCAGGGGAACATCCGTCGGGGATGAAAAACTGTTTTTT. The sequence links TRBV25-1 to TRBJ1-4; D gene: possibly TRBD1, on 6 matching bases. The CDR3 sequence holds 15 residues, the cysteine and phenylalanine included. The CDR3 DNA has 45 bases and is translated from base 1. V loses 10 bases of germline sequence and J loses 6 bases, and the interval between the two ends is 21 bases. In the germline V gene, CDR1 corresponds to MGHDK and CDR2 to SYGVNS.